This T cell receptor beta chain was sequenced for a study of yellow fever vaccine responses in identical twins (dated 2018 in TCRdb). Concerning the study at large: Focusing on identical twins, the study followed the T cell clones that responded to the vaccine, and did so with precision. Overall study results and their limits: According to the authors, in identical twins the way T cells responded to vaccination appeared partly convergent and partly personalized.

CDR3 length: 14 amino acids, cysteine to phenylalanine. The entry retains the CDR3 DNA only, 42 bases that are in frame from base 1. The CDR1 and CDR2 encoded by the germline V gene (reference sequence) are PRHDT and FYEKMQ. V is reduced by 10 bases and J by 6 bases, leaving a spacing of 20 bases between them. The receptor library was made with RT-PCR. The run used an Illumina HiSeq 2500. Using fastp trimming at Q25 and MiXCR clonotype assembly, TCRdb reanalyzed the public sequencing data and kept in-frame beta chains. CDR3 protein duplicates are merged, each entry listing the most common genes and DNA. The sample yields approximately 5,000 distinct CDR3 sequences; 60% to 85% were counted once. The ten most abundant clones make up under 2% of the sample. As to this clonotype: Its antigen is still unknown. No qualities accompany the bases; no much larger clone lies one base away.

The specimen comprised T cells from blood (PBMCs), unsorted or a sorted subset (not recorded which), sampled before or after yellow fever vaccination (not recorded which). The chain is encoded by TRBV13 joined to TRBJ2-3; a tentative D call is TRBD1 (6 bases match). The receptor's source is a woman under 30 who received the yellow fever vaccine. Donor details come from another sample of the same person, matched by shared clones. The DNA sequence is given as TGTGCCACCCAGAAAAGAGGGGGATCCGATACGCAGTATTTT. Its protein is CATQKRGGSDTQYF.